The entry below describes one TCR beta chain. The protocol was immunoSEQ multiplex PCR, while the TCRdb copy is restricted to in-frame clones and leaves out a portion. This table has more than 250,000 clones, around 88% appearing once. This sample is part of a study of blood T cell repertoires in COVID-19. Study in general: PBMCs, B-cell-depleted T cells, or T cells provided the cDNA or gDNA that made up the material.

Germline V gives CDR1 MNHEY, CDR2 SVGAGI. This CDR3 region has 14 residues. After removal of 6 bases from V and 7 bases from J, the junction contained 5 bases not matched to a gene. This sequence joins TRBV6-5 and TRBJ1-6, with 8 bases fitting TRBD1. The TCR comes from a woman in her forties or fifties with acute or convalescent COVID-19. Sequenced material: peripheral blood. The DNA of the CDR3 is TGTGCCAGCAGGGGGACAGGTCAAAATTCACCCCTCCACTTT. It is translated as CASRGTGQNSPLHF.